This entry features one T cell receptor beta chain sequence. This entry belongs to a study of CD8 T cells in Susac syndrome. A quantity of about 0.5 to 1 ug RNA underwent reverse transcription using random hexamers. TCRdb re-derived calls from the immunoSEQ multiplex PCR reads in MiXCR, one entry per CDR3 protein. Here the sample spans tens of thousands of distinct CDR3 sequences, about 96% being singletons. The CDR3 runs to 14 residues. With 0 bases removed from V and 0 bases from J, the gap between germline ends came to 9 bases. Germline V gives CDR1 DFQATT, CDR2 SNEGSKA (reference sequence). Each Susac syndrome patient had definite or probable disease by recently defined criteria.

The chain has TRBV20-1 and TRBJ2-7; D call uncertain. This sequence was found in a human donor with Susac syndrome. Sequenced material: CD8+ T cells from PBMCs. DNA for the CDR3: TGCAGTGCTAGAGAGCCAGGAAGCTCCTACGAGCAGTACTTC. Encoded protein: CSAREPGSSYEQYF.